The next 3 T cell receptor beta chains were all read from a single sample in a study of technical replicates of blood from a handful of donors. TCRdb's table, derived via immunoSEQ multiplex PCR, lists solely in-frame clones and lacks some. The table shows over 50,000 clones, with around 97% occurring only once. Material for sequencing was T cells isolated from PBMCs. Receptors originate from a human donor in good health.

The CDR3, as DNA: TGTGCCAGCAGTGAATGGGACAGTTCCTACGAGCAGTACTTC. Its translation is CASSEWDSSYEQYF. The V gene is TRBV2, the J gene TRBJ2-7, with TRBD1 matching 7 bases. Trimming cost V 2 bases and J 1 base; bases outside gene matches: 2. This CDR3 is 14 amino acids long. CDR1 and CDR2 (germline): SNHLY, FYNNEI.

The chain joins TRBV25-1 to TRBJ1-2; D gene ambiguous. Between the trimmed V and J ends, which lost 3 bases and 4 bases, there was a span of 15 bases. The length of the CDR3 is 15 residues. CDR1 and CDR2 (germline): MGHDK, SYGVNS. The CDR3 sequence is CASSDSRTGTYGYTF. CDR3 sequence (DNA): TGTGCCAGCAGTGACTCTCGGACGGGAACCTATGGCTACACCTTC.

This chain uses TRBV5-6 with TRBJ2-1; TRBD1 matches 8 bases. J gave up 4 bases and V 0 bases, and 3 bases lay outside the gene matches. Germline lookup yields CDR1 SGHDT and CDR2 YYEEEE. The CDR3 is 15 amino acids. The CDR3 DNA follows: TGTGCCAGCAGCTTGGGGACAGGGCCTTACAATGAGCAGTTCTTC. The encoded protein is CASSLGTGPYNEQFF.